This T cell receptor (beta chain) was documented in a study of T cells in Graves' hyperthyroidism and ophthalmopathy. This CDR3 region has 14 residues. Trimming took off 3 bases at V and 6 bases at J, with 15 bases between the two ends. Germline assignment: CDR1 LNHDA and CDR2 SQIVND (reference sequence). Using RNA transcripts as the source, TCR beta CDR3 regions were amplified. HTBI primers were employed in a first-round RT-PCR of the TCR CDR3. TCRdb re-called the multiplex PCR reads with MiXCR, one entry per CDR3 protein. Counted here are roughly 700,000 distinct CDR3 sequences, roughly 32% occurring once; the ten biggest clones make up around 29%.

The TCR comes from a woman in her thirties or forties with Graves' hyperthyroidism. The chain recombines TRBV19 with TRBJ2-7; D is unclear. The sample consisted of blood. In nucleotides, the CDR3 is TGTGCCAGTAGTATTGGCCCGACCGTGGGCGAGCAGTACTTC. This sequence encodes CASSIGPTVGEQYF.